The rows below give T cell receptor beta chains drawn from one sample of a study of T cells in Graves' hyperthyroidism and ophthalmopathy. From the multiplex PCR reads, TCRdb called clonotypes with MiXCR, one entry per CDR3 protein. The table records around 490,000 distinct CDR3 sequences, about 20% of them present only once. Sample: blood. These receptors were collected from a man aged 35 to 55 with Graves' ophthalmopathy. CDR3s include the opening cysteine and the closing phenylalanine or tryptophan. The D gene is left open where the match is weak. Size is stated for part of the rows, as once, few or many counts, or as a class when the clone is expanded.

j_call | clone_size | d_call | v_call | cdr3_aa | cdr3_nt
TRBJ2-7 | few | TRBD2 | TRBV6-1 | CASSEYGGDYEQYF | TGTGCCAGCAGTGAATATGGGGGGGACTACGAGCAGTACTTC
TRBJ1-6 | many | - | TRBV18 | CASSREEGQGSPLHF | TGTGCCAGCTCACGAGAAGAGGGGCAGGGTTCACCCCTCCACTTT
TRBJ2-1 | - | TRBD2 | TRBV24-1 | CATSDETSGGPLLHEQFF | TGTGCCACCAGTGACGAGACTAGCGGGGGTCCTTTGCTACATGAGCAGTTCTTC
TRBJ2-4 | - | TRBD1 | TRBV30 | CAVDRGNLAKNIQYF | TGTGCCGTCGACAGGGGGAATCTAGCCAAAAACATTCAGTACTTC
TRBJ1-6 | many | - | TRBV27 | CASSPNPGAYNSPLHF | TGTGCCAGCAGTCCCAACCCCGGGGCGTATAATTCACCCCTCCACTTT
TRBJ2-5 | many | TRBD2 | TRBV12-3/TRBV12-4 | CASSLAELAGSETQYF | TGTGCCAGCAGTTTAGCGGAACTAGCGGGATCGGAGACCCAGTACTTC
TRBJ2-5 | many | - | TRBV27 | CASSLSWQLRETQYF | TGTGCCAGCAGTTTATCATGGCAGCTGCGGGAGACCCAGTACTTC
TRBJ1-2 | few | - | TRBV27 | CASSFRGSGGGYTF | TGTGCCAGCAGTTTCCGGGGGTCAGGCGGAGGCTACACCTTC
TRBJ1-1 | many | - | TRBV4-1 | CASSQWLNTEAFF | TGCGCCAGCAGCCAATGGCTTAACACTGAAGCTTTCTTT
TRBJ2-7 | - | - | TRBV4-2 | CASSQDRTGAVEQYF | TGTGCCAGCAGCCAAGATAGAACGGGAGCTGTCGAGCAGTACTTC
TRBJ2-7 | - | TRBD1 | TRBV7-3 | CASSWTGSDEQYF | TGTGCCAGCAGCTGGACAGGGTCCGACGAGCAGTACTTC
TRBJ1-2 | few | - | TRBV28 | CASSLDIPGYTF | TGTGCCAGCAGTTTAGATATCCCTGGCTACACCTTC
TRBJ2-7 | - | TRBD2 | TRBV5-8 | CASSLDLAGGPHEQYF | TGTGCCAGCAGCTTGGACCTAGCGGGGGGGCCCCACGAGCAGTACTTC
TRBJ1-5 | few | TRBD1 | TRBV6-1 | CASRPPGGDQPQHF | TGTGCCAGCAGGCCCCCAGGGGGCGATCAGCCCCAGCATTTT
TRBJ1-6 | once | - | TRBV20-1 | CSARLPQQPLHF | TGCAGTGCTAGACTTCCCCAACAACCCCTCCACTTT
TRBJ1-1 | few | - | TRBV10-3 | CAISENPSAGTEAFF | TGTGCCATCAGTGAGAACCCGAGCGCAGGGACTGAAGCTTTCTTT
TRBJ2-1 | - | - | TRBV24-1 | CATSAYNEQFF | TGTGCCACCAGTGCGTACAATGAGCAGTTCTTC
TRBJ2-7 | - | TRBD2 | TRBV5-1 | CASNPSGGYEQYF | TGCGCCAGCAACCCTTCGGGGGGGTACGAGCAGTACTTC
TRBJ2-1 | few | - | TRBV6-1 | CANRELLVGEQFF | TGTGCCAATCGGGAATTACTAGTGGGTGAGCAGTTCTTC
TRBJ1-1 | many | - | TRBV27 | CASSLLGISTEAFF | TGTGCCAGCAGTTTACTGGGAATCAGCACTGAAGCTTTCTTT
TRBJ2-5 | many | - | TRBV28 | CASSFRRATQYF | TGTGCCAGCAGTTTCAGAAGGGCGACCCAGTACTTC
TRBJ2-6 | few | - | TRBV29-1 | CSVERSGANVLTF | TGCAGCGTTGAAAGAAGTGGGGCCAACGTCCTGACTTTC
TRBJ2-1 | many | - | TRBV5-5 | CASSLEGSQFEQFF | TGTGCCAGCAGCTTGGAGGGGAGTCAGTTTGAGCAGTTCTTC
TRBJ2-7 | many | TRBD2 | TRBV20-1 | CSTTPGGSPYEQYF | TGCAGTACCACGCCGGGCGGGAGTCCCTACGAGCAGTACTTC
TRBJ2-7 | few | - | TRBV2 | CASRSNEQYF | TGTGCCAGCAGATCGAACGAGCAGTACTTC
TRBJ2-5 | - | - | TRBV9 | CASSALGSPEETQYF | TGTGCCAGCAGCGCCCTAGGTTCTCCGGAAGAGACCCAGTACTTC
TRBJ2-2 | few | - | TRBV11-3 | CASSFNGGAELFF | TGTGCCAGCAGCTTCAACGGCGGGGCTGAGCTGTTTTTT
TRBJ2-3 | many | TRBD1 | TRBV20-1 | CSADGQGETDTQYF | TGCAGTGCCGATGGACAGGGGGAAACAGATACGCAGTATTTT
TRBJ1-1 | few | - | TRBV6-2/TRBV6-3 | CASSYRTEGEAFF | TGTGCCAGCAGTTACCGGACCGAGGGTGAAGCTTTCTTT
TRBJ2-2 | - | - | TRBV5-1 | CASSLAMVAGDTGELFF | TGCGCCAGCAGCTTGGCCATGGTAGCTGGGGACACCGGGGAGCTGTTTTTT
TRBJ2-3 | few | TRBD2 | TRBV18 | CASSPLAGGPPSTDTQYF | TGTGCCAGCTCACCACTAGCGGGAGGGCCCCCCAGCACAGATACGCAGTATTTT
TRBJ2-5 | many | - | TRBV7-3 | CASSLSLRGDQYF | TGTGCCAGCAGCCTGAGCCTGAGGGGGGACCAGTACTTC
TRBJ2-7 | - | - | TRBV7-9 | CASSSPHQQGLYEQYF | TGTGCCAGCAGCTCCCCTCACCAACAAGGGCTCTACGAGCAGTACTTC
TRBJ2-7 | many | - | TRBV12-3/TRBV12-4 | CASSLGGRGYEQYF | TGTGCCAGCAGTTTAGGGGGGAGAGGGTACGAGCAGTACTTC
TRBJ2-1 | once | TRBD2 | TRBV11-2 | CASSEEASGRGEQFF | TGTGCCAGCAGCGAAGAGGCTAGCGGGAGGGGCGAGCAGTTCTTC
TRBJ2-4 | few | TRBD1 | TRBV10-1 | CASSEPGDRHRDLAKNIQYF | TGCGCCAGCAGTGAGCCCGGGGACAGGCATAGGGATCTAGCCAAAAACATTCAGTACTTC
TRBJ2-6 | few | - | TRBV20-1 | CSAREGPGANVLTF | TGCAGTGCTAGAGAGGGGCCTGGGGCCAACGTCCTGACTTTC
TRBJ2-3 | - | - | TRBV6-2/TRBV6-3 | CASSYWADHTQYF | TGTGCCAGCAGTTACTGGGCAGATCATACGCAGTATTTT
TRBJ2-7 | few | TRBD1 | TRBV6-2/TRBV6-3 | CASSYSFLLAGTGSRDEQYF | TGTGCCAGCAGTTACTCGTTTCTTCTCGCCGGGACAGGTTCCCGGGACGAGCAGTACTTC
TRBJ1-2 | once | TRBD1 | TRBV4-3 | CASSRGDRVPGYTF | TGCGCCAGCAGCCGGGGGGACAGGGTCCCTGGCTACACCTTC
TRBJ1-1 | - | - | TRBV7-2 | CASSLGGTRTEAFF | TGTGCCAGCAGCTTAGGGGGGACACGAACTGAAGCTTTCTTT
TRBJ2-6 | many | TRBD2 | TRBV7-3 | CASSLTGVAGGPRTGANVLTF | TGTGCCAGCAGCTTAACGGGGGTAGCGGGGGGTCCCCGAACTGGGGCCAACGTCCTGACTTTC
TRBJ1-6 | - | - | TRBV12-3/TRBV12-4 | CASTKSEGSPLHF | TGTGCCAGCACCAAGTCGGAAGGTTCACCCCTCCACTTT
TRBJ1-1 | many | TRBD1 | TRBV18 | CASSPGTGRTSNEAFF | TGTGCCAGCTCACCAGGGACAGGGAGGACTTCAAATGAAGCTTTCTTT
TRBJ2-3 | few | - | TRBV7-9 | CASSLQGSGTDTQYF | TGTGCCAGCAGCCTACAGGGCTCGGGCACAGATACGCAGTATTTT
TRBJ2-3 | many | TRBD1 | TRBV18 | CASSPPGQGDTQYF | TGTGCCAGCTCACCTCCGGGACAGGGAGATACGCAGTATTTT
TRBJ2-1 | few | TRBD2 | TRBV18 | CASSPLAGAKNEQFF | TGTGCCAGCTCACCTCTAGCGGGAGCAAAGAATGAGCAGTTCTTC
TRBJ2-2 | - | TRBD1 | TRBV19 | CASSHRQGAVGELFF | TGTGCCAGTAGTCACAGACAGGGGGCCGTCGGGGAGCTGTTTTTT